The 21 T cell receptor beta chains below were found in one sample sequenced in a study of CD4+ T cells in melanoma (dated by TCRdb to 2021 to 2024). The library was generated by the immunoSEQ multiplex PCR assay. TCRdb took this table from immuneACCESS and kept in-frame rearrangements with V and J called. Such tables lack part of the clones; where checked against another copy, unresolved V genes explain under half of the gap, and the rest is unexplained. The sample contains 45,000 or so clones, approximately 92% of them found a single time. The leading ten clones occupy approximately 12% of the sample. Sequencing was performed on peripheral blood. These receptors were obtained from a human donor with melanoma.

V usage is TRBV7-9 and J usage is TRBJ1-1; D not resolved. The CDR3 extends over 10 amino acids. The germline V gene has CDR1 SEHNR and CDR2 FQNEAQ (reference sequence). The germline V and J ends were trimmed by 8 bases and 4 bases, with 5 bases remaining between them. CDR3 sequence (DNA): TGTGCCAGCTTGGGCACTGAAGCTTTCTTT. The encoded protein is CASLGTEAFF.

The genes are TRBV5-4 and TRBJ1-6, with D tentatively TRBD1 (6 bases). Germline assignment: CDR1 SGHNT and CDR2 YYREEE (reference sequence). The length of the CDR3 is 14 residues. Trimming removed 2 bases from V and 5 bases from J, with 8 bases in between. CDR3 coding DNA: TGTGCCAGCAGCTTCGGACAGAATAATTCACCCCTCCACTTT. Amino acids: CASSFGQNNSPLHF.

The chain recombines TRBV7-2 with TRBJ1-1; D unresolved. Deletions cut 0 bases from V and 1 base from J, with 9 bases between. In germline, CDR1 is SGHTA, CDR2 FQGNSA. This CDR3 is 15 amino acids long. The chain's CDR3 is CASSLALGRNTEAFF. CDR3 in DNA: TGTGCCAGCAGCTTAGCGCTGGGTAGGAACACTGAAGCTTTCTTT.

The chain uses TRBV7-2 and TRBJ1-6; possibly TRBD1 for D (6 bases). The germline gives CDR1 SGHTA, CDR2 FQGNSA. The CDR3 loop spans 16 amino acids. V was pared by 1 base and J by 7 bases, with 14 bases between. CDR3 protein: CASSLESGARNSPLHF. CDR3 bases: TGTGCCAGCAGCTTAGAGTCAGGGGCCAGGAATTCACCCCTCCACTTT.

The chain combines TRBV9 with TRBJ2-2; D unresolved. Trimming removed 0 bases from V and 5 bases from J, with 5 bases in between. The CDR3 sequence is 13 residues long. Germline V gives CDR1 SGDLS, CDR2 YYNGEE. In DNA form, the CDR3 reads TGTGCCAGCAGCGTAGATTTAACCGGGGAGCTGTTTTTT. Encoded protein: CASSVDLTGELFF.

In its sample, this clone was seen a few times. This chain links TRBV4-1 with TRBJ1-2, with a weak D call TRBD1 (6 bases). Trimming removed 0 bases at V and 4 bases at J, with 9 bases between. Germline V gene sequence: CDR1 MGHRA, CDR2 YSYEKL. The CDR3 sequence is 14 residues long. The CDR3 bases are TGCGCCAGCAGCCAAGATGGACAGATCTATGGCTACACCTTC. Its translation: CASSQDGQIYGYTF.

The gene calls are TRBV7-9 and TRBJ2-1; TRBD1 matches 8 bases. V dropped 6 bases and J dropped 10; count of bases not matched to a gene: 11. In germline, CDR1 is SEHNR, CDR2 FQNEAQ (reference sequence). This CDR3 is 14 amino acids long. The CDR3 DNA reads TGTGCCAGCAGAAACTATAACAGGGGGGTGGAGCAGTTCTTC. Translation: CASRNYNRGVEQFF.

This clone was found once. The chain couples TRBV30 to TRBJ1-2, with D possibly matching TRBD1 (6 bases). The CDR3 contains 15 residues. The V end lost 0 bases, the J end lost 5 bases, and 16 bases lay between the germline ends. The germline CDR1 and CDR2 sequences are GTSNPN and SVGIG (reference sequence). The DNA of the CDR3 is TGTGCCTGGAGTGTAGTGGGACATACCCCATATGGCTACACCTTC. This sequence encodes CAWSVVGHTPYGYTF. Complete variable domain (other parts from reference TRBV30 and TRBJ1-2): SQTIHQWPATLVQPVGSPLSLECTVEGTSNPNLYWYRQAAGRGLQLLFYSVGIGQISSEVPQNLSASRPQDRQFILSSKKLLLSDSGFYLCAWSVVGHTPYGYTFGSGTRLTVV.

V gene TRBV18 combines with J gene TRBJ2-7; 7 bases are shared with TRBD1. The CDR3 contains 14 residues. The V segment lost 3 bases and the J segment 6 bases; nucleotides outside the gene matches: 8. Germline CDR1 and CDR2: KGHSH and LQKENI. CDR3 residues: CASSPTGPESEQYF. CDR3 in DNA: TGTGCCAGCTCACCGACAGGGCCTGAAAGCGAGCAGTACTTC. The full variable domain, completed using reference TRBV18 and TRBJ2-7, is NAGVMQNPRHLVRRRGQEARLRCSPMKGHSHVYWYRQLPEEGLKFMVYLQKENIIDESGMPKERFSAEFPKEGPSILRIQQVVRGDSAAYFCASSPTGPESEQYFGPGTRLTVT.

The gene calls are TRBV5-6 and TRBJ1-5; D remains ambiguous. Deletions cut 2 bases from V and 7 bases from J, with 13 bases between. The CDR3 has 14 amino acids. CDR1 and CDR2 from the germline V gene are SGHDT and YYEEEE. This chain's CDR3 is CASSFSSGSQPQHF. The CDR3 DNA sequence: TGTGCCAGCAGCTTCAGCTCGGGGTCGCAGCCCCAGCATTTT.

The gene calls are TRBV7-6 and TRBJ2-2, with 7 nucleotides matching TRBD1. Unmatched junction bases numbered 7, after V lost 4 bases and J lost 5 bases. CDR1 is SGHVS, CDR2 FNYEAQ, per germline. The CDR3 contains 15 residues. CDR3 nucleotide sequence: TGTGCCAGCAGCTCGGGACAGTCAGGGACCGGGGAGCTGTTTTTT. This gives the protein CASSSGQSGTGELFF.

This sequence joins TRBV19 and TRBJ1-1; the D gene is possibly TRBD1 (6 bases). With 6 bases removed from V and 5 bases from J, the gap between germline ends came to 19 bases. This CDR3 has 15 amino acids. Germline CDR1 and CDR2: LNHDA and SQIVND (reference sequence). The CDR3 spells CASSRGQPLRTEAFF. CDR3 sequence (DNA): TGTGCCAGTAGCCGAGGACAGCCTTTGAGGACTGAAGCTTTCTTT. Together with reference TRBV19 and TRBJ1-1, the CDR3 gives the full variable domain: DGGITQSPKYLFRKEGQNVTLSCEQNLNHDAMYWYRQDPGQGLRLIYYSQIVNDFQKGDIAEGYSVSREKKESFPLTVTSAQKNPTAFYLCASSRGQPLRTEAFFGQGTRLTVV.

This chain connects TRBV9 to TRBJ2-7; D unresolved. The germline V and J ends were trimmed by 0 bases and 4 bases, with 8 bases remaining between them. CDR1 and CDR2 (germline): SGDLS, YYNGEE. This CDR3 is built from 13 residues. CDR3 in DNA: TGTGCCAGCAGCGTAGCTACGGGTTACGAGCAGTACTTC. Translating gives CASSVATGYEQYF.

V usage is TRBV5-1 and J usage is TRBJ1-5; D might be TRBD1 (5 bases). The length of the CDR3 is 16 residues. V was cut by 6 bases and J by 0 bases, with 16 bases left in between. The germline V gene has CDR1 SGHRS and CDR2 YFSETQ. CDR3 sequence: CASIRGGNPSNQPQHF. The CDR3 DNA reads as TGCGCCAGCATTCGGGGGGGAAATCCTAGCAATCAGCCCCAGCATTTT.

This chain links TRBV7-9 with TRBJ2-3; the D gene is possibly TRBD2 (6 bases). Per the germline V gene, CDR1 is SEHNR and CDR2 is FQNEAQ (reference sequence). This CDR3 is built from 14 residues. V lost 6 bases, J lost 3 bases, and 13 bases lay in between. CDR3 in amino acids: CASRPGTPTDTQYF. Here the CDR3 DNA reads TGTGCCAGCAGACCCGGGACTCCTACAGATACGCAGTATTTT.

V is TRBV5-1 and J is TRBJ2-7, with 7 bases that match TRBD2. The CDR3 runs to 16 residues. The V gene's germline CDR1 is SGHRS and CDR2 YFSETQ. The trim removed 0 bases at V and 0 bases at J, leaving 6 bases unmatched. CDR3 residues: CASSLGAGELSYEQYF. CDR3 in DNA: TGCGCCAGCAGCTTGGGCGCGGGGGAACTCTCCTACGAGCAGTACTTC.

The chain links TRBV7-9 to TRBJ1-1; D might be TRBD1 (6 bases). Germline V gives CDR1 SEHNR, CDR2 FQNEAQ (reference sequence). V dropped 4 bases and J dropped 1 base, with 22 bases sitting between them. The CDR3 loop spans 18 amino acids. DNA for the CDR3: TGTGCCAGCAGCTACCCACAGGGTCTAATCCACCCGAACACTGAAGCTTTCTTT. It yields the protein CASSYPQGLIHPNTEAFF.

This rearrangement joins TRBV6-1 to TRBJ1-4; 9 bases are shared with TRBD1. CDR1 MNHNS and CDR2 SASEGT come from the germline V gene. The V gene end was trimmed by 5 bases and the J gene end by 8 bases; junction bases not matched to a gene: 9. This CDR3 region has 15 residues. The CDR3 DNA is TGTGCCAGCAGTCCACCGGGACAGGGAGGAGAAAAACTGTTTTTT. This gives the protein CASSPPGQGGEKLFF.

The gene calls are TRBV27 and TRBJ1-2, with D possibly TRBD1 on 5 matching bases. Trimming stripped 6 bases from V and 7 bases from J, with 15 bases between. This CDR3 is built from 13 residues. Germline loops: CDR1 MNHEY, CDR2 SMNVEV (reference sequence). The CDR3 sequence: CASRLGLTAGYTF. CDR3 nucleotide sequence: TGTGCCAGCAGGCTGGGACTAACTGCTGGCTACACCTTC.

This clone has a handful of counts. CDR3 sequence: CASSKARGVPYEQYF. CDR3 bases: TGTGCCAGCAGCAAAGCCCGGGGGGTCCCCTACGAGCAGTACTTC. V and J are TRBV7-9 and TRBJ2-7; 7 bases are shared with TRBD2. Germline V gene data show CDR1 as SEHNR and CDR2 as FQNEAQ (reference sequence). V trimming: 5 bases; J trimming: 2 bases; junction bases outside the gene matches: 9. The CDR3 is 15 amino acids.

This sequence joins TRBV7-9 and TRBJ2-1; D may be TRBD1 (6 bases). V lost 1 base and J lost 2, with 9 bases in between. The V gene's germline CDR1 is SEHNR and CDR2 FQNEAQ (reference sequence). The CDR3 covers 15 residues. The CDR3 loop reads CASSLGQGTYNEQFF. The CDR3 region has the DNA TGTGCCAGCAGCTTAGGGCAGGGGACCTACAATGAGCAGTTCTTC. Variable domain in full (rest from reference TRBV7-9 and TRBJ2-1): DTGVSQNPRHKITKRGQNVTFRCDPISEHNRLYWYRQTLGQGPEFLTYFQNEAQLEKSRLLSDRFSAERPKGSFSTLEIQRTEQGDSAMYLCASSLGQGTYNEQFFGPGTRLTVL.